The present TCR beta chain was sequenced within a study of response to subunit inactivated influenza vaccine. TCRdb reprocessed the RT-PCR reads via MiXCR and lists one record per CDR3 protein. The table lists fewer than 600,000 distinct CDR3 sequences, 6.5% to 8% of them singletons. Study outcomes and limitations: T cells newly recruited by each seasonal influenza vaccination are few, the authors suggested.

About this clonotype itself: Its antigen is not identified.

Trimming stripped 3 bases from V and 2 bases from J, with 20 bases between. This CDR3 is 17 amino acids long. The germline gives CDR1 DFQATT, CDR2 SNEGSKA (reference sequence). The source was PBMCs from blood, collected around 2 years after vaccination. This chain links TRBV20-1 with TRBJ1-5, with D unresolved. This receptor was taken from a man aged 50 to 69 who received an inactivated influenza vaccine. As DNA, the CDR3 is TGCAGTGCTAGCGCCCCGCGGAATAAAAAGGGCAATCAGCCCCAGCATTTT. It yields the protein CSASAPRNKKGNQPQHF.